This note documents a single T cell receptor beta chain sequence. This sample is drawn from a study of blood T cell repertoires in COVID-19. At the level of the study: Sources were T cells, B-cell-depleted T cells, or PBMCs; the material itself was cDNA or gDNA.

As originally analysed: Amplification from reference gene primers served as the basis for estimated nucleated cell counts. The method was immunoSEQ multiplex PCR; TCRdb's version includes in-frame clones alone and lacks a portion of them. V, J and clone size are taken as reported in that table, and D and trimming were inferred from the DNA itself. The data show around 300,000 clones, with 75% to 90% seen just once and about 2.7% held by the top ten. Trimming stripped 1 base from V and 1 base from J, with 15 bases between. This CDR3 has 17 amino acids. The germline CDR1 and CDR2 sequences are SGHRS and YFSETQ.

The chain uses TRBV5-1 and TRBJ2-1; D remains unclear. The source of this sequence is a woman aged 50 to 65 who had recovered from COVID-19. Source material: PBMCs or T cells enriched from blood (not recorded which). The CDR3 spells CASSLSTSVLSYNEQFF. The CDR3 DNA reads TGCGCCAGCAGCTTGTCCACGAGCGTACTATCCTACAATGAGCAGTTCTTC.